These 12 T cell receptor beta chains were all obtained from the same sample, sequenced in a study of vaccination and CD4 T cells after COVID-19. Cultured CD4+ T-cell DNA underwent Oncomine TCR Beta short-read sequencing. MiXCR was run by TCRdb on the PCR reads, yielding one entry per CDR3 protein. The sample records 12,000 or so distinct CDR3 sequences, 55% to 75% being singletons. Which antigens these TCRs recognize remains unknown. As to treatment: approximately 11-day PBMC culture with coronavirus spike peptide pools or control peptides (ViraFEST assay). Sequenced: CD4+ T cells from blood, cultured in vitro. These receptors were obtained from a human donor who had recovered from COVID-19.

The rearrangement joins TRBV10-3 to TRBJ2-2, with D perhaps TRBD2 (6 bases). Germline CDR1 ENHRY, CDR2 SYGVKD. The V end was cut by 1 base, the J end by 5 bases, with 11 bases between. The CDR3 extends over 15 amino acids. CDR3 coding DNA: TGTGCCATCAGTGAGTTCCCCGGGGGTACCGGGGAGCTGTTTTTT. It translates to CAISEFPGGTGELFF.

In its sample, this clonotype was seen a few times. The chain joins TRBV2 to TRBJ2-7; 7 bases line up with TRBD2. The ends lost 7 bases at V and 5 bases at J; junction bases unmatched: 11. Germline loops: CDR1 SNHLY, CDR2 FYNNEI. This CDR3 is built from 14 residues. The CDR3 sequence: CASTERGGGNEQYF. The CDR3 nucleotides are TGTGCCAGCACTGAGCGGGGAGGAGGAAACGAGCAGTACTTC.

This chain connects TRBV28 to TRBJ2-2; no definite D call. The V gene lost 2 bases and the J gene lost 7 bases, with 5 bases spanning the gap. The CDR3 covers 12 residues. Germline V lookup: CDR1 MDHEN, CDR2 SYDVKM. The CDR3 bases are TGTGCCAGCAGTTTACGTGGCGGGGAGCTGTTTTTT. Protein: CASSLRGGELFF.

V and J are TRBV6-2 or TRBV6-3 and TRBJ2-7; D not certain. Germline V gene sequence: CDR1 MNHEY, CDR2 SVGEGT. This CDR3 is 14 amino acids long. V was pared by 2 bases and J by 0 bases, with 8 bases between. CDR3 bases: TGTGCCAGCAGTTACCGTGCCACCTCCTACGAGCAGTACTTC. Translating it yields CASSYRATSYEQYF.

The J gene is TRBJ1-5, the V gene TRBV19; TRBD1 might be the D (5 bases). The CDR3 loop spans 14 amino acids. CDR1 LNHDA and CDR2 SQIVND come from the germline V gene (reference sequence). V was trimmed by 8 bases and J by 6 bases, leaving 17 bases between them. The DNA of the CDR3 is TGTGCCAGTCAACAGGAATTGCGCGGTCAGCCCCAGCATTTT. Translating it yields CASQQELRGQPQHF.

The chain recombines TRBV11-2 with TRBJ2-5; 7 bases map to TRBD2. With 9 bases clipped from V and 2 bases from J, the junction kept 12 bases outside the gene matches. The CDR3 totals 15 residues. Germline loops: CDR1 SGHAT, CDR2 FQNNGV. The CDR3 is CASRLGGVLQETQYF. CDR3 nucleotides: TGTGCCAGTCGACTGGGGGGGGTATTACAAGAGACCCAGTACTTC.

The gene calls are TRBV7-9 and TRBJ2-1, with D hard to call. Trimming stripped 3 bases from V and 9 bases from J, with 12 bases between. Germline CDR1 SEHNR, CDR2 FQNEAQ (reference sequence). The CDR3 is made up of 13 amino acids. In DNA form, the CDR3 reads TGTGCCAGCAGCTTGGAAGTGGTGGCTGAGCAGTTCTTC. It encodes CASSLEVVAEQFF. The full variable domain, rest sourced from reference TRBV7-9 and TRBJ2-1, is DTGVSQNPRHKITKRGQNVTFRCDPISEHNRLYWYRQTLGQGPEFLTYFQNEAQLEKSRLLSDRFSAERPKGSFSTLEIQRTEQGDSAMYLCASSLEVVAEQFFGPGTRLTVL.

A single count supports this clonotype. This chain links TRBV5-1 with TRBJ2-5; perhaps TRBD1 as D (6 bases). Germline CDR1 SGHRS, CDR2 YFSETQ. The CDR3 is 12 residues long. V lost 7 bases to trimming and J lost 4 bases, with 11 bases between them. The CDR3: CASRDKPETQYF. CDR3 DNA sequence: TGCGCCAGCCGGGACAAACCAGAGACCCAGTACTTC. Full variable domain (missing parts from reference TRBV5-1 and TRBJ2-5): KAGVTQTPRYLIKTRGQQVTLSCSPISGHRSVSWYQQTPGQGLQFLFEYFSETQRNKGNFPGRFSGRQFSNSRSEMNVSTLELGDSALYLCASRDKPETQYFGPGTRLLVL.

This clonotype was counted only a few times. The chain couples TRBV20-1 to TRBJ1-1; tentatively, D is TRBD1 (5 bases). The CDR3 totals 13 residues. The germline gives CDR1 DFQATT, CDR2 SNEGSKA (reference sequence). With 1 base removed from V and 0 bases from J, the gap between germline ends came to 6 bases. CDR3 in amino acids: CSARVTVNTEAFF. Written as DNA, the CDR3 is TGCAGTGCTAGAGTGACAGTGAACACTGAAGCTTTCTTT.

This clonotype was observed a few times. The rearrangement uses TRBV20-1 and TRBJ1-2, with 10 positions matching TRBD1. Trimming took 0 bases from V and 8 from J; bases not matched to a gene: 6. The CDR3 covers 14 residues. The germline CDR1 and CDR2 sequences are DFQATT and SNEGSKA (reference sequence). Here the CDR3 reads CSARERQGAGGYTF. CDR3 coding DNA: TGCAGTGCTAGAGAGCGACAGGGGGCGGGCGGCTACACCTTC.

The chain couples TRBV11-2 to TRBJ2-2, with D possibly matching TRBD1 (6 bases). The germline CDR1 and CDR2 sequences are SGHAT and FQNNGV. V was pared by 4 bases and J by 6 bases, with 21 bases between. The CDR3 extends over 17 amino acids. CDR3 amino acids: CASSYRTGRYMAGELFF. CDR3 nucleotides: TGTGCCAGCAGCTACCGAACAGGGCGGTATATGGCCGGGGAGCTGTTTTTT.

The chain has TRBV20-1 and TRBJ2-7; a possible D gene is TRBD1 (5 bases). Germline V gene data show CDR1 as DFQATT and CDR2 as SNEGSKA (reference sequence). CDR3 length equals 14 residues. V dropped 6 bases and J dropped 2 bases, with 17 bases sitting between them. CDR3 nucleotides: TGCAGTGCAGTAGGTAGTGGGGCAACCTACGAGCAGTACTTC. The encoded protein is CSAVGSGATYEQYF.